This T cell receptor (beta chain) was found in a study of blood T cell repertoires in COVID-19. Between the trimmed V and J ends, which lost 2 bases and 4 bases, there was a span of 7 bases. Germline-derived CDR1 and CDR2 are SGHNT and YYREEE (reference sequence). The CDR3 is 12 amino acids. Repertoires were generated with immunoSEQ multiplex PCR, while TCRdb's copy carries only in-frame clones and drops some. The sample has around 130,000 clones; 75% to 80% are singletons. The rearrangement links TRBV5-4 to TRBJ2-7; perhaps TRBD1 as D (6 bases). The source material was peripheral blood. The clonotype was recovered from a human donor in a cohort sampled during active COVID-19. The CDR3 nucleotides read TGTGCCAGCAGCTTAGGGGGTTACGAGCAGTACTTC. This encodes CASSLGGYEQYF.